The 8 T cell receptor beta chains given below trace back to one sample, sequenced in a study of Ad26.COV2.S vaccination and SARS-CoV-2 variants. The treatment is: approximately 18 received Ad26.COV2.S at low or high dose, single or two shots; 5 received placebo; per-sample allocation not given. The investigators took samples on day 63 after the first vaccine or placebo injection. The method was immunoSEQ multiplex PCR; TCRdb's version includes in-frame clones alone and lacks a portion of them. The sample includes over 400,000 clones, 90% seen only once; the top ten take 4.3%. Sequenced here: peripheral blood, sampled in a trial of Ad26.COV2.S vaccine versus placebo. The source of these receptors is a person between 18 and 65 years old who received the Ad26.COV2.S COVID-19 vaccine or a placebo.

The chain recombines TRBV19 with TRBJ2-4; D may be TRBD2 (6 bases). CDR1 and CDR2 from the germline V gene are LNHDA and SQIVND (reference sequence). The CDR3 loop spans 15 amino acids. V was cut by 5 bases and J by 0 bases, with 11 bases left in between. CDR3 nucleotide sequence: TGTGCCAGTAGTTCCGCGGGACTAGCCAAAAACATTCAGTACTTC. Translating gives CASSSAGLAKNIQYF.

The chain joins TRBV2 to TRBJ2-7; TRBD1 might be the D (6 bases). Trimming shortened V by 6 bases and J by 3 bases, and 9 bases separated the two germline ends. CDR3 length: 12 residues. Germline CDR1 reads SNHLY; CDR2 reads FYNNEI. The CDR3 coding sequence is TGTGCCAGCAGACCGGACAGCTACGAGCAGTACTTC. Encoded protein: CASRPDSYEQYF.

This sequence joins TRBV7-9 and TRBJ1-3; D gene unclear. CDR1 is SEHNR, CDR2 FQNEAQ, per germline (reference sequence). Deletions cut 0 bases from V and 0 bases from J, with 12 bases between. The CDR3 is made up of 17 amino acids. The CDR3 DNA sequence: TGTGCCAGCAGCTTAGCGACCGCCTCCAGCTCTGGAAACACCATATATTTT. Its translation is CASSLATASSSGNTIYF. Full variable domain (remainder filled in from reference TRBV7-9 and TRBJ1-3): DTGVSQNPRHKITKRGQNVTFRCDPISEHNRLYWYRQTLGQGPEFLTYFQNEAQLEKSRLLSDRFSAERPKGSFSTLEIQRTEQGDSAMYLCASSLATASSSGNTIYFGEGSWLTVV.

In DNA form, the CDR3 reads TGTGCCAGCTCACCTCTCCAGGGGGTAGCTGGCTACACCTTC. Translated: CASSPLQGVAGYTF. The V gene is TRBV18, the J gene TRBJ1-2; 7 bases line up with TRBD1. The trim removed 3 bases at V and 7 bases at J, leaving 8 bases unmatched. CDR1 and CDR2 from the germline V gene are KGHSH and LQKENI. The CDR3 has 14 residues.

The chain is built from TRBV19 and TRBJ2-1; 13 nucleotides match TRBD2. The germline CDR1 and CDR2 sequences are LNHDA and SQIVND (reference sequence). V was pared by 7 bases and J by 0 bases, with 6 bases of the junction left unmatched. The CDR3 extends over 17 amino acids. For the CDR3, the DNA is TGTGCCAGTACGGGACTAGCGGGAACACGCTCCTACAATGAGCAGTTCTTC. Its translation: CASTGLAGTRSYNEQFF.

CDR3 protein: CASSLGRGGDYGYTF. The CDR3 DNA is TGTGCCAGCAGTTTAGGCAGGGGTGGGGACTATGGCTACACCTTC. The chain links TRBV28 to TRBJ1-2; D might be TRBD1 (6 bases). V was pared by 2 bases and J by 3 bases, with 13 bases between. This CDR3 spans 15 amino acids. Germline loops: CDR1 MDHEN, CDR2 SYDVKM.

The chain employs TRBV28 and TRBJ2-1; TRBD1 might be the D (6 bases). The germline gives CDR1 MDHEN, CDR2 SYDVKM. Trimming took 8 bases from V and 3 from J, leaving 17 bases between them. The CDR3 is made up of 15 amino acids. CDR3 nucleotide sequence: TGTGCCAGCCAATTTGACACAGGGTACTACAATGAGCAGTTCTTC. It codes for CASQFDTGYYNEQFF.

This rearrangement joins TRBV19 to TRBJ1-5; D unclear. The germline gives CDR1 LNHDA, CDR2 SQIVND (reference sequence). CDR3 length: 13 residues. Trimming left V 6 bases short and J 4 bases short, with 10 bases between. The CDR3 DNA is TGTGCCAGTAGCGCGGATCGGAATCAGCCCCAGCATTTT. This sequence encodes CASSADRNQPQHF.